One and the same sample provided the 17 T cell receptor beta chains below, sequenced in a study of blood T cell repertoires in COVID-19. Profiling relied on immunoSEQ multiplex PCR, and the TCRdb table lists in-frame clones only, not all of them. The sample yields some 130,000 clones, around 78% seen once. What was sequenced was peripheral blood. The receptor source for this set is a human donor in a cohort sampled during active COVID-19.

This clone was picked up one time. The chain combines TRBV14 with TRBJ2-1, with TRBD2 identical over 10 bases. The germline CDR1 and CDR2 sequences are SGHDN and FVKESK. J gave up 4 bases and V 2 bases, and 8 bases lay outside the gene matches. The CDR3 is made up of 17 amino acids. CDR3 DNA: TGTGCCAGCAGCCAATCCCTTGGACTAGCGGCTTACAATGAGCAGTTCTTC. It translates to CASSQSLGLAAYNEQFF.

This chain connects TRBV18 to TRBJ1-5; TRBD1 matches at 7 bases. Germline V gene sequence: CDR1 KGHSH, CDR2 LQKENI. Trimming took 4 bases from V and 3 from J; bases not matched to a gene: 3. The CDR3 spans 14 residues. CDR3 sequence: CASSQGAINQPQHF. CDR3 nucleotides: TGTGCCAGCTCACAGGGGGCCATCAATCAGCCCCAGCATTTT.

The CDR3 bases are TGTGCCAGCAACGGGGATGATCAGCCCCAGCATTTT. This translates into CASNGDDQPQHF. This rearrangement joins TRBV7-9 to TRBJ1-5; D uncertain. CDR1 and CDR2 from the germline V gene are SEHNR and FQNEAQ (reference sequence). Trimming took off 7 bases at V and 5 bases at J, with 9 bases between the two ends. This CDR3 region has 12 residues.

The J gene is TRBJ2-7, the V gene TRBV12-3 or TRBV12-4; 9 bases align to TRBD1. With 5 bases clipped from V and 6 bases from J, the junction kept 5 bases outside the gene matches. This CDR3 is built from 13 residues. CDR3 sequence: CASSPGTGFEQYF. As DNA, the CDR3 is TGTGCCAGCAGTCCGGGGACAGGGTTCGAGCAGTACTTC.

The CDR3 loop is CASSQDPGGRTEAFF. DNA for the CDR3: TGTGCCAGCAGCCAAGACCCGGGGGGCCGCACTGAAGCTTTCTTT. The chain links TRBV3-1 (or the pseudogene TRBV3-2) to TRBJ1-1; D is perhaps TRBD1 (6 bases). CDR3 length: 15 amino acids. The V end lost 0 bases, the J end lost 4 bases, and 12 bases lay between the germline ends. Germline CDR1 reads LGHDT; CDR2 reads YNNKEL (reference sequence).

This clone has only a few counts. The chain carries TRBV10-3 and TRBJ1-5, with a weak D call TRBD1 (5 bases). The V end was cut by 3 bases, the J end by 6 bases, with 9 bases between. This CDR3 is built from 13 residues. CDR1 and CDR2 from the germline V gene are ENHRY and SYGVKD. CDR3 in DNA: TGTGCCATCAGTGACAGGGAAATTCAGCCCCAGCATTTT. Translating it yields CAISDREIQPQHF.

In DNA form, the CDR3 reads TGTGCCAGCAGCGTACTGACAGTTAACTATGGCTACACCTTC. Its protein is CASSVLTVNYGYTF. The chain uses TRBV5-4 and TRBJ1-2; weak D call: TRBD1 (5 bases). This CDR3 is built from 14 residues. Germline V lookup: CDR1 SGHNT, CDR2 YYREEE (reference sequence). V was cut by 4 bases and J by 1 base, with 11 bases left in between.

The genes are TRBV6-5 and TRBJ1-2, with D possibly matching TRBD1 (6 bases). Germline lookup yields CDR1 MNHEY and CDR2 SVGAGI. The V and J ends lost 7 bases and 5 bases respectively, with 11 bases between them. The CDR3 has 12 residues. CDR3 bases: TGTGCCAGCACCGGGGGGCGGTATGGCTACACCTTC. Translation: CASTGGRYGYTF.

V usage is TRBV7-9 and J usage is TRBJ2-1, with TRBD2 as a possible D gene (6 bases). The CDR3 spans 16 residues. V was trimmed by 5 bases and J by 4 bases, leaving 18 bases between them. Germline values: CDR1 SEHNR, CDR2 FQNEAQ (reference sequence). The CDR3 is CASSTGWGEEYNEQFF. The CDR3 DNA sequence: TGTGCCAGCAGCACCGGTTGGGGGGAAGAGTACAATGAGCAGTTCTTC.

This rearrangement joins TRBV7-2 to TRBJ1-1; D may be TRBD1 (5 bases). Trimming stripped 1 base from V and 6 bases from J, with 12 bases between. Germline-derived CDR1 and CDR2 are SGHTA and FQGNSA. The CDR3 totals 14 residues. CDR3 sequence: CASSLVVSGSEAFF. The CDR3 nucleotides read TGTGCCAGCAGCTTAGTAGTCTCAGGGTCTGAAGCTTTCTTT.

V and J are TRBV5-4 and TRBJ1-2; 10 nucleotides align to TRBD1. The CDR3 sequence is 14 residues long. Germline V gene sequence: CDR1 SGHNT, CDR2 YYREEE (reference sequence). V was clipped by 4 bases and J by 3 bases; unmatched bases: 3. CDR3 nucleotides: TGTGCCAGCAGCGCCGGGACAGGGGACTATGGCTACACCTTC. This translates into CASSAGTGDYGYTF.

This clone was counted between two and nine times. The rearrangement links TRBV2 to TRBJ2-7, with D possibly matching TRBD2 (6 bases). Germline V lookup: CDR1 SNHLY, CDR2 FYNNEI. The V gene lost 4 bases and the J gene lost 3 bases, with 16 bases spanning the gap. The CDR3 length is 15 residues. In DNA, the CDR3 is TGTGCCAGCAGTGCGCAGGGAGGTCCAAACTACGAGCAGTACTTC. Protein sequence: CASSAQGGPNYEQYF.

This chain joins TRBV15 and TRBJ1-3, with TRBD1 matching 8 bases. Germline lookup yields CDR1 LNHNV and CDR2 YYDKDF (reference sequence). The CDR3 consists of 15 residues. The V and J ends lost 4 bases and 4 bases, in that order; junction bases with no gene match: 6. The CDR3 sequence is CATSTGQGKGNTIYF. Written as DNA, the CDR3 is TGTGCCACCAGCACAGGACAGGGTAAAGGAAACACCATATATTTT. Based on the CDR3 plus reference TRBV15 and TRBJ1-3, the full variable domain is DAMVIQNPRYQVTQFGKPVTLSCSQTLNHNVMYWYQQKSSQAPKLLFHYYDKDFNNEADTPDNFQSRRPNTSFCFLDIRSPGLGDTAMYLCATSTGQGKGNTIYFGEGSWLTVV.

The genes are TRBV5-1 and TRBJ1-2, with 7 bases lining up with TRBD1. V gave up 4 bases and J gave up 7 bases; unmatched junction bases: 13. The CDR3 is 15 amino acids. Per germline, CDR1 SGHRS and CDR2 YFSETQ. CDR3 nucleotides: TGCGCCAGCAGCACCACAGGGGTGGATAATCGTGGCTACACCTTC. Its translation is CASSTTGVDNRGYTF.

The chain has TRBV7-8 and TRBJ1-2; D is perhaps TRBD1 (5 bases). Looked up from germline, CDR1 is SGHVS and CDR2 is FQNEAQ. The CDR3 is 13 amino acids. The V end lost 5 bases, the J end lost 8 bases, and 15 bases lay between the germline ends. DNA of the CDR3: TGTGCCAGCAGCCCAGACAGAGGCATAGGCTACACCTTC. The encoded protein is CASSPDRGIGYTF.

Here the CDR3 reads CASSYLRDTYFGELFF. CDR3 DNA: TGTGCCAGCAGTTACCTTCGGGACACATATTTCGGGGAGCTGTTTTTT. The rearrangement links TRBV6-5 to TRBJ2-2, with TRBD1 as a possible D gene (6 bases). Trimming took 2 bases from V and 7 from J, leaving 17 bases between them. Germline V gene data show CDR1 as MNHEY and CDR2 as SVGAGI. The CDR3 extends over 16 amino acids.

V gene TRBV25-1 combines with J gene TRBJ1-1, with a weak D call TRBD1 (5 bases). This CDR3 is 13 amino acids long. Germline CDR1 MGHDK, CDR2 SYGVNS. Trimming removed 7 bases from V and 1 base from J, with 10 bases in between. DNA of the CDR3: TGTGCCAGCACCTCAACAGGGAACACTGAAGCTTTCTTT. This gives the protein CASTSTGNTEAFF.